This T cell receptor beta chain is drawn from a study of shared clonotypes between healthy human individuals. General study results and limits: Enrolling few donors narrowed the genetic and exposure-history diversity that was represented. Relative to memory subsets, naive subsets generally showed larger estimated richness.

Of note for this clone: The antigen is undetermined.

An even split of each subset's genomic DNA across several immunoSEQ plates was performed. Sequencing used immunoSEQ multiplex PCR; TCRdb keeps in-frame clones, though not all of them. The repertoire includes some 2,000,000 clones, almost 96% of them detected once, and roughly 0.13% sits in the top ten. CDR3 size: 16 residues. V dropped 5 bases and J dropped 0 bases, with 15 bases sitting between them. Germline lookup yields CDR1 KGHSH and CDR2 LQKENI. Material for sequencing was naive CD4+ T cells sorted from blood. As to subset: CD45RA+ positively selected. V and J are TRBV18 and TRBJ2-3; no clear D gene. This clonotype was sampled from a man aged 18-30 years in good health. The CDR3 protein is CASSIAVKSSTDTQYF. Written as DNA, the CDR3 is TGTGCCAGCTCAATAGCCGTTAAGTCTAGCACAGATACGCAGTATTTT.